The 8 T cell receptor beta chains reported below all come from one sample, sequenced in a study of T-cell reconstitution after alpha-beta-depleted transplantation in children. Unique molecular identifiers tagged the TCRbeta library. TCRdb passed the PCR reads through MiXCR, listing each CDR3 protein once. The table has some 550,000 distinct CDR3 sequences, 20% to 25% seen once. The specimen was PBMCs, mostly from graft donor cells, collected 360 days after TCRalphabeta/CD19-depleted stem cell transplant. All receptors come from a boy younger than two who had a stem cell transplant for acute myeloid leukemia, so the T cells may come from the graft donor.

This clonotype was seen more than once but under ten times. The V gene is TRBV7-9, the J gene TRBJ2-7; TRBD1 might be the D (6 bases). CDR3 length: 13 amino acids. The ends were cut back, 5 bases at V and 3 bases at J, with 11 bases in the middle. The germline CDR1 and CDR2 sequences are SEHNR and FQNEAQ (reference sequence). In DNA form, the CDR3 reads TGTGCCAGCAGCGCCCCAGGGGACTACGAGCAGTACTTC. Its translation is CASSAPGDYEQYF.

This clonotype was observed a few times. This rearrangement joins TRBV10-3 to TRBJ1-5; tentatively, D is TRBD1 (5 bases). Germline CDR1 is ENHRY and CDR2 is SYGVKD. This CDR3 has 14 amino acids. The V end lost 6 bases, the J end lost 6 bases, and 15 bases lay between the germline ends. CDR3 sequence reads: CAISGTQGGQPQHF. DNA of the CDR3: TGTGCCATCAGCGGGACTCAGGGCGGTCAGCCCCAGCATTTT.

This clonotype was counted at least ten times. This chain uses TRBV15 with TRBJ2-1, with 8 bases fitting TRBD2. CDR1 and CDR2 (germline): LNHNV, YYDKDF (reference sequence). V was clipped by 0 bases and J by 1 base; unmatched bases: 5. This CDR3 is built from 17 residues. The CDR3 is CATSRELRGGSYNEQFF. Here the CDR3 DNA reads TGTGCCACCAGCAGAGAGCTACGGGGGGGTTCCTACAATGAGCAGTTCTTC.

The table lists this clonotype with many counts. The chain couples TRBV7-8 to TRBJ1-2, with 10 positions matching TRBD1. The CDR3 is 15 residues long. The J segment lost 4 bases and the V segment lost 0 bases, leaving 2 bases of the junction unmatched. In germline, CDR1 is SGHVS, CDR2 FQNEAQ. The CDR3 is CASSLAGQGGYGYTF. The CDR3 DNA sequence: TGTGCCAGCAGCTTAGCAGGACAGGGGGGCTATGGCTACACCTTC.

This chain joins TRBV15 and TRBJ2-7, with no clear D. The CDR3 runs to 12 residues. V dropped 2 bases and J dropped 5 bases, with 7 bases sitting between them. CDR1 LNHNV and CDR2 YYDKDF come from the germline V gene (reference sequence). CDR3 sequence: CATSRPDDEQYF. The CDR3, as DNA: TGTGCCACCAGCAGACCAGACGACGAGCAGTACTTC.

The V gene is TRBV5-6, the J gene TRBJ2-1; D is uncertain. The CDR3 loop spans 19 amino acids. V was trimmed by 0 bases and J by 3 bases, leaving 22 bases between them. From germline, CDR1 is SGHDT and CDR2 YYEEEE. The CDR3 DNA reads as TGTGCCAGCAGCTTGGTCATTTTCCCCTATAAGACGGGCTACAATGAGCAGTTCTTC. Protein sequence: CASSLVIFPYKTGYNEQFF.

This clonotype was observed a few times. The chain combines TRBV6-1 with TRBJ2-7, with TRBD1 matching 9 bases. This CDR3 comprises 15 residues. Per germline, CDR1 MNHNS and CDR2 SASEGT. The J segment lost 2 bases and the V segment lost 6 bases, leaving 8 bases of the junction unmatched. CDR3 loop: CASRNGQGIAYEQYF. DNA for the CDR3: TGTGCCAGCAGAAACGGACAGGGGATAGCCTACGAGCAGTACTTC.

The sample holds a few counts of this clonotype. The chain joins TRBV7-2 to TRBJ2-5, with no clear D. The CDR3 has 14 amino acids. Per the germline V gene, CDR1 is SGHTA and CDR2 is FQGNSA. Trimming removed 1 base at V and 4 bases at J, with 10 bases between. The CDR3 reads CASSLETLLETQYF. In DNA, the CDR3 is TGTGCCAGCAGCTTAGAGACGCTTCTAGAGACCCAGTACTTC.